The present TCR beta chain was sequenced within a study of CD8+CD57+ T cells in acquired aplastic anemia. This clonotype was detected only a few times. Deletions cut 4 bases from V and 7 bases from J, with 14 bases between. The CDR3 length is 15 residues. The V gene's germline CDR1 is MNHNS and CDR2 SASEGT. TCR beta VDJ and CDR3 profiles were obtained from a genomic DNA template. Each CDR3 protein is one row after TCRdb ran MiXCR on the reads. Among some 410,000 distinct CDR3 sequences listed, about two thirds were seen once. The sequence derives from a human donor in good health, serving as a control. Sequenced material: sorted CD4+, CD8+, or CD8+CD57+ T cells (not recorded which) from PBMCs. The genes are TRBV6-1 and TRBJ1-6; D might be TRBD1 (5 bases). The CDR3 loop is CASSVNRNLNSPLHF. In nucleotides, the CDR3 is TGTGCCAGCAGTGTAAACAGGAACTTGAATTCACCCCTCCACTTT.